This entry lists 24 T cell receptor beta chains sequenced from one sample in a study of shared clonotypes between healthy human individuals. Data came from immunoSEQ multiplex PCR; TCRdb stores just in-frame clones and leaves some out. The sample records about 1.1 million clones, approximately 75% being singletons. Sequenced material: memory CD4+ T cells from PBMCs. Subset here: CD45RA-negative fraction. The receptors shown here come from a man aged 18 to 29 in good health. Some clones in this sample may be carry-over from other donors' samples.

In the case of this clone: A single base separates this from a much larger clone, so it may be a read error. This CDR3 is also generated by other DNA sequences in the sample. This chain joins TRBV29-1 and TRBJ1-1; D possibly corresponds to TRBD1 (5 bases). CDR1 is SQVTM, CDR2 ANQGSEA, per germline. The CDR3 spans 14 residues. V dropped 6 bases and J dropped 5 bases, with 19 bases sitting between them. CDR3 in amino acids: CSVALGTAGTEAFF. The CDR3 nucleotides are TGCAGCGTAGCACTTGGGACGGCGGGTACTGAAGCTTTCTTT.

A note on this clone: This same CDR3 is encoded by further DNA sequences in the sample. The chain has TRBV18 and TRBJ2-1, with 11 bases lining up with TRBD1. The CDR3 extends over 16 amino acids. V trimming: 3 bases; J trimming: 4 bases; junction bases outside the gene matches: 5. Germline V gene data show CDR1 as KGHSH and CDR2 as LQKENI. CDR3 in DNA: TGTGCCAGCTCACCTGTCGGACAGGGGGCTTACAATGAGCAGTTCTTC. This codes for CASSPVGQGAYNEQFF.

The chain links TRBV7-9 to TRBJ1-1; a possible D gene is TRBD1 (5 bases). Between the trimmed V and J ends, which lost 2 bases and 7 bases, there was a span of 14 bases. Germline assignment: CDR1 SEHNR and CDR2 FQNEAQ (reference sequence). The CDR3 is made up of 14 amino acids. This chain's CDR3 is CASSLLGEVGEAFF. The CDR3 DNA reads TGTGCCAGCAGCTTATTAGGGGAGGTTGGTGAAGCTTTCTTT.

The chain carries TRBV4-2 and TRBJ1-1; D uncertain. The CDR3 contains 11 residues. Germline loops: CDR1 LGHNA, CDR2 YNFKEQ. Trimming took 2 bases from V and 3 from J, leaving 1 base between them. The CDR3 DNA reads TGTGCCAGCAGCCAACACACTGAAGCTTTCTTT. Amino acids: CASSQHTEAFF.

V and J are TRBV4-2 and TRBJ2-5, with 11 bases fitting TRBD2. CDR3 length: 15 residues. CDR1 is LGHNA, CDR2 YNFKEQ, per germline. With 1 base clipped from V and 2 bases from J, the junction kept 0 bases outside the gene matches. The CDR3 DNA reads TGTGCCAGCAGCCAAGTAGCGGGGGGGCAAGAGACCCAGTACTTC. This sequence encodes CASSQVAGGQETQYF.

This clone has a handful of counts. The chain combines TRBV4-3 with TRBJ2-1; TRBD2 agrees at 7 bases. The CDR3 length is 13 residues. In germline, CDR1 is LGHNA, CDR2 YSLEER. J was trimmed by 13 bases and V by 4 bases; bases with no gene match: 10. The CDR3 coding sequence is TGCGCCAGCAGCCGAGAGGACCGCGGGAGTCAGTTCTTC. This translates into CASSREDRGSQFF.

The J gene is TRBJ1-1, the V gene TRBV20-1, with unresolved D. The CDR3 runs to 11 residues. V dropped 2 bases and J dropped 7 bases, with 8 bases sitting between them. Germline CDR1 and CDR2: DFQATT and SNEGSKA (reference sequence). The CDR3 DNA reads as TGCAGTGCTAGACCGGTCGATGAAGCTTTCTTT. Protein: CSARPVDEAFF.

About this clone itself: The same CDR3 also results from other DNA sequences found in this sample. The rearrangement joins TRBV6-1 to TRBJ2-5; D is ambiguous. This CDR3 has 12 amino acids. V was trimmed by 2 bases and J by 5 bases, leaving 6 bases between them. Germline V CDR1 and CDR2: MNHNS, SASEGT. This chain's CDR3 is CASSESRETQYF. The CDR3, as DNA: TGTGCCAGCAGTGAATCTCGGGAGACCCAGTACTTC.

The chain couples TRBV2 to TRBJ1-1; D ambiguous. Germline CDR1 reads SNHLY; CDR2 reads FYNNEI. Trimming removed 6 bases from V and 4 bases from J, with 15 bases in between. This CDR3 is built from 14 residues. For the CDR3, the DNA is TGTGCCAGCAGACTTCGGACTTTGGGCACTGAAGCTTTCTTT. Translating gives CASRLRTLGTEAFF.

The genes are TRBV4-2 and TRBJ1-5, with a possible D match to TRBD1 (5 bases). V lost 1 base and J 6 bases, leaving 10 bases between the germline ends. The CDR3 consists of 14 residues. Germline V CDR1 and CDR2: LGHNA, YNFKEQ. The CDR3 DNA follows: TGTGCCAGCAGCCAAGTCGGGCAGGGTCAGCCCCAGCATTTT. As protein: CASSQVGQGQPQHF.

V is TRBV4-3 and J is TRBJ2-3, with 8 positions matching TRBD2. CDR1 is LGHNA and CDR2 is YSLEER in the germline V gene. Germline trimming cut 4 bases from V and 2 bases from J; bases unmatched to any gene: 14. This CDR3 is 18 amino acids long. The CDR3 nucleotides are TGCGCCAGCAGCCGCAACATAGTGACAGCGGGAGACACAGATACGCAGTATTTT. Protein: CASSRNIVTAGDTDTQYF.

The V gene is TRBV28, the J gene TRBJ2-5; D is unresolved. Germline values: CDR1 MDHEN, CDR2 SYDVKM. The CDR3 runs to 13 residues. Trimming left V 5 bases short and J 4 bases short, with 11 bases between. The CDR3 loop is CASSTLSRETQYF. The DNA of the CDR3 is TGTGCCAGCAGTACCCTGTCCCGAGAGACCCAGTACTTC.

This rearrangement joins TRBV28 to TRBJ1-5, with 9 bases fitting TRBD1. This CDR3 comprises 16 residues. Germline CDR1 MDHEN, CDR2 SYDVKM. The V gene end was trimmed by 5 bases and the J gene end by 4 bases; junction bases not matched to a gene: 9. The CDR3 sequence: CASSIGDRAKNQPQHF. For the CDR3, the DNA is TGTGCCAGCAGTATAGGGGACAGGGCGAAAAATCAGCCCCAGCATTTT.

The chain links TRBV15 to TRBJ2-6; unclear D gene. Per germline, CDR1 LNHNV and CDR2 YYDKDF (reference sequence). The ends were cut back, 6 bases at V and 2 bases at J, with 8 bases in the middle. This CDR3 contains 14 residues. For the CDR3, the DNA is TGTGCCACCAGGCCTTCCCCTGGGGCCAACGTCCTGACTTTC. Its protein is CATRPSPGANVLTF.

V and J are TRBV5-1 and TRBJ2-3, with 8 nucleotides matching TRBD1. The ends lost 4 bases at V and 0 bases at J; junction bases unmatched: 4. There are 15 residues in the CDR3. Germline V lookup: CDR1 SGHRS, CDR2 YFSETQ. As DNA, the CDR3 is TGCGCCAGCAGCACCGGGACAGGAAGCACAGATACGCAGTATTTT. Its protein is CASSTGTGSTDTQYF.

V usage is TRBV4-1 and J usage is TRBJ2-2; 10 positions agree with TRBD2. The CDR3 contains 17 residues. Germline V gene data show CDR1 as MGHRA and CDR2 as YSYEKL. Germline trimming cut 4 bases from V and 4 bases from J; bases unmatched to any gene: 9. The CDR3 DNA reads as TGCGCCAGCAGCCCCGGACTAGCGGTAACTAGCACCGGGGAGCTGTTTTTT. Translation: CASSPGLAVTSTGELFF.

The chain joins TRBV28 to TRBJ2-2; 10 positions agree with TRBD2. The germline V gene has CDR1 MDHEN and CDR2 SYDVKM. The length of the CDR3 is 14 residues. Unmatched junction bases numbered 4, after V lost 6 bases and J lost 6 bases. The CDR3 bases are TGTGCCAGCAGATCTAGCGGGAGTGCCGGGGAGCTGTTTTTT. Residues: CASRSSGSAGELFF.

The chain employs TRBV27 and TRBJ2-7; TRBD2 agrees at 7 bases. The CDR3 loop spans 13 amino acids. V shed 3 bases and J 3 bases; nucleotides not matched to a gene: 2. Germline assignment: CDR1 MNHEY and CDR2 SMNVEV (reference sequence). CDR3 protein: CASSLRESYEQYF. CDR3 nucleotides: TGTGCCAGCAGTTTGCGGGAGAGCTACGAGCAGTACTTC.

CDR3 sequence: CASSSAGGFNEQFF. CDR3 sequence (DNA): TGTGCCAGCAGCTCGGCGGGAGGGTTCAATGAGCAGTTCTTC. V usage is TRBV7-9 and J usage is TRBJ2-1, with 9 bases lining up with TRBD2. The germline CDR1 and CDR2 sequences are SEHNR and FQNEAQ (reference sequence). Unmatched junction bases numbered 4, after V lost 4 bases and J lost 6 bases. The length of the CDR3 is 14 residues.

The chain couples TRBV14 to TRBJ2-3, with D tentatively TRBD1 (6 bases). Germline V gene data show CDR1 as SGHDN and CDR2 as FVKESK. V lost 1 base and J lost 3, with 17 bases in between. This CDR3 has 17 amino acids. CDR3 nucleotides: TGTGCCAGCAGCCAAGGCTGGCAGGGGAGATCGACAGATACGCAGTATTTT. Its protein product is CASSQGWQGRSTDTQYF.

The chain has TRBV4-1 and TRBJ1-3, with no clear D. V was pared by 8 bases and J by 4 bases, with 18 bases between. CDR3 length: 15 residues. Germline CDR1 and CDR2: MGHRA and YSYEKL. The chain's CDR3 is CASGEGSVGGNTIYF. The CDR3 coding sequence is TGCGCCAGCGGCGAAGGGTCGGTAGGAGGAAACACCATATATTTT.

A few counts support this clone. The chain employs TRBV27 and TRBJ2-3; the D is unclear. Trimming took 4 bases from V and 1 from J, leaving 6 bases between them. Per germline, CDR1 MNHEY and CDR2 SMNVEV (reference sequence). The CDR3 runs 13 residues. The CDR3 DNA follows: TGTGCCAGCAGTTCACATGGCACAGATACGCAGTATTTT. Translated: CASSSHGTDTQYF.

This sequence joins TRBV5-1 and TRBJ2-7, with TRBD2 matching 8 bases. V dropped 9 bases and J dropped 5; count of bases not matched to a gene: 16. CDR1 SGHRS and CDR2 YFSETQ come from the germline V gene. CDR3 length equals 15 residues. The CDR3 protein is CATHPAGGPRDEQYF. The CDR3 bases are TGCGCCACCCATCCGGCGGGGGGCCCTCGGGACGAGCAGTACTTC.

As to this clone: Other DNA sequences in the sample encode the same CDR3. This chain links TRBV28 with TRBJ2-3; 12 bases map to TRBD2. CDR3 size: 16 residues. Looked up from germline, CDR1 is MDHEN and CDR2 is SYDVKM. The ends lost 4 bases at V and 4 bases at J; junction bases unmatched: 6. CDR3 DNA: TGTGCCAGCAGTTCACGACTAGCGGGAGATTCAGATACGCAGTATTTT. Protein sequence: CASSSRLAGDSDTQYF. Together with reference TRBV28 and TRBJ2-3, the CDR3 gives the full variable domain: DVKVTQSSRYLVKRTGEKVFLECVQDMDHENMFWYRQDPGLGLRLIYFSYDVKMKEKGDIPEGYSVSREKKERFSLILESASTNQTSMYLCASSSRLAGDSDTQYFGPGTRLTVL.